Ten or more counts support the clone carrying this TCR beta chain. This specimen belongs to a study of low-dose radiotherapy and immunotherapy resistance in tumors. Study at large: The regimen for patients comprised intravenous nivolumab 240 mg every two weeks plus intravenous ipilimumab 1 mg/kg every six weeks.

The germline gives CDR1 MNHEY, CDR2 SVGEGT. V was shortened by 4 bases and J by 0 bases, with 7 bases between the two germline ends. This CDR3 contains 14 residues. As for time point: before trial treatment. Those eligible were patients bearing advanced solid tumors lacking tumor-infiltrating lymphocytes. Gene-specific TRAV and TRBV primers were used for first-strand cDNA, covering alpha and beta chains. For amplifying TCRs, the PCR ran for 20 to 25 cycles with Phusion, which was used together with a constant-region primer and the adapter on the V primers. In vitro transcription served to amplify the isolated mRNA. TCRdb fed the reads into MiXCR, producing one record per CDR3 protein. This repertoire shows tens of thousands of distinct CDR3 sequences, around 27% found once; its top ten account for 5.5% to 8.5%.

The sample consisted of PBMCs, taken before treatment. The J gene is TRBJ2-1, the V gene TRBV6-2 or TRBV6-3; perhaps D is TRBD1 or TRBD2 (5 bases each). This clonotype was sampled from a male donor with rectosigmoid adenocarcinoma. The CDR3 reads CASSWDPSYNEQFF. The CDR3 DNA reads TGTGCCAGCAGTTGGGACCCCTCCTACAATGAGCAGTTCTTC.